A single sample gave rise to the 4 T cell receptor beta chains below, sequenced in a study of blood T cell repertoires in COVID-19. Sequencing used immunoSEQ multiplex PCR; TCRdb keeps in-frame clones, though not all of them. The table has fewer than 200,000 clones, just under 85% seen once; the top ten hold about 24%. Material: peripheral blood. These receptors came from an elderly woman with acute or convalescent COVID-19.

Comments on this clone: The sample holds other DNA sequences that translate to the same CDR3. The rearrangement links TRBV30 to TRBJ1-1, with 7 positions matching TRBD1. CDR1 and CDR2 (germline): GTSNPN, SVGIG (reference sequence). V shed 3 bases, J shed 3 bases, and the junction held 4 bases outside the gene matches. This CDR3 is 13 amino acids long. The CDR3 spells CAWSGDRDTEAFF. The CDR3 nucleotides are TGTGCCTGGAGCGGGGACAGAGACACTGAAGCTTTCTTT.

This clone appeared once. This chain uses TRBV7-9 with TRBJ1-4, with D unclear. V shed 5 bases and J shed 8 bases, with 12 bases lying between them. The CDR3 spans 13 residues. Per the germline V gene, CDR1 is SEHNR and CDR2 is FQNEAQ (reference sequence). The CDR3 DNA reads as TGTGCCAGCAGCCCACTCGCCCCCGAAAAACTGTTTTTT. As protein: CASSPLAPEKLFF. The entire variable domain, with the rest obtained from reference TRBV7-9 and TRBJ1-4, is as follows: DTGVSQNPRHKITKRGQNVTFRCDPISEHNRLYWYRQTLGQGPEFLTYFQNEAQLEKSRLLSDRFSAERPKGSFSTLEIQRTEQGDSAMYLCASSPLAPEKLFFGSGTQLSVL.

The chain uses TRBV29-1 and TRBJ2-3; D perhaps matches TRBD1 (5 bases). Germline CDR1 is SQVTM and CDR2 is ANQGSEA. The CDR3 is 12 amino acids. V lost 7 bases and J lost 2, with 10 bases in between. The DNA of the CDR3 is TGCAGCGCCTTGACAGTCACAGATACGCAGTATTTT. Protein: CSALTVTDTQYF.

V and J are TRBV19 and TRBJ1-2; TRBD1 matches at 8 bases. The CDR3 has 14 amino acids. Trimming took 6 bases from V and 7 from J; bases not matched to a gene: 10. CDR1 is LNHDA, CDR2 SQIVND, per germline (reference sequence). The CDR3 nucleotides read TGTGCCAGTAGGAATATCGGACAGGGAGTTGGCTACACCTTC. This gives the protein CASRNIGQGVGYTF.